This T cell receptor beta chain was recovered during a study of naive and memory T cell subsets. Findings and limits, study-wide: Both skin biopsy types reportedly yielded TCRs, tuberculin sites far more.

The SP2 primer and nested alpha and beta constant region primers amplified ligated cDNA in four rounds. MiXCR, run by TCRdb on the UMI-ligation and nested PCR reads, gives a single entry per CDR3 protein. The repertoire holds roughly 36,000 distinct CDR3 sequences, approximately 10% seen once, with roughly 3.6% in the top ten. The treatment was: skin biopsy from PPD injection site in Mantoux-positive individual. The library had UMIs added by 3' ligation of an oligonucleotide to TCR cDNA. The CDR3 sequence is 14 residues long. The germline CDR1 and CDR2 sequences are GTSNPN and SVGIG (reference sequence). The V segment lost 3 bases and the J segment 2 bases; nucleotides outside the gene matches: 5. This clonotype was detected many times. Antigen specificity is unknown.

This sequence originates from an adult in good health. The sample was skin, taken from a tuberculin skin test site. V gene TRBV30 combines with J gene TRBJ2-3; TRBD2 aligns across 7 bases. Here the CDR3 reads CAWSSSGNTDTQYF. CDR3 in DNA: TGTGCCTGGAGCTCTAGCGGCAACACAGATACGCAGTATTTT.